These T cell receptor beta chains were read from a single sample in a study of T cell responses to AZD1222 COVID-19 vaccine. The protocol was immunoSEQ multiplex PCR, while the TCRdb copy is restricted to in-frame clones and leaves out a portion. Here the sample spans about 210,000 clones, 90% to 95% being singletons. The specimen comprised peripheral blood, sampled 28 days after the second dose of the MenACWY control vaccine. These receptors were taken from an adult who received the MenACWY meningococcal vaccine as a control. Both conserved end residues are part of each CDR3. The order of the fields is D gene, V gene, J gene, CDR3 DNA, CDR3 protein. D genes are given only for firm matches.

>TRBD2|TRBV7-2|TRBJ2-5
TGTGCCAGCAGCATAAGACTAGCGGGAGGGGGAGAGACCCAGTACTTC
CASSIRLAGGGETQYF
>NA|TRBV6-2/TRBV6-3|TRBJ2-3
TGTGCCAGCAGTAATCAAGCAGATACGCAGTATTTT
CASSNQADTQYF
>TRBD1|TRBV5-1|TRBJ2-7
TGCGCCAGCAGCTTACAGGGGGTCAACGAGCAGTACTTC
CASSLQGVNEQYF
>TRBD1|TRBV9|TRBJ1-2
TGTGCCAGCAGCGACGACAGGGACTATGGCTACACCTTC
CASSDDRDYGYTF
>NA|TRBV10-1|TRBJ2-7
TGCGCCAGCAGTGCGGACTCGAGCTCCTACGAGCAGTACTTC
CASSADSSSYEQYF
>NA|TRBV12-3/TRBV12-4|TRBJ1-1
TGTGCCAGCAGTCCGCGGGGGAAGACTGAAGCTTTCTTT
CASSPRGKTEAFF
>TRBD1|TRBV6-1|TRBJ1-5
TGTGCCAGCAGTGAAGCACGAGGACAGGGGATGTCTAGCAATCAGCCCCAGCATTTT
CASSEARGQGMSSNQPQHF
>NA|TRBV28|TRBJ1-5
TGTGCCAGCAGTTTACGACATTATAGCAATCAGCCCCAGCATTTT
CASSLRHYSNQPQHF
>NA|TRBV28|TRBJ2-7
TGTGCCAGCAGTTTGGGGACGGTTTACGAGCAGTACTTC
CASSLGTVYEQYF
>NA|TRBV6-5|TRBJ1-1
TGTGCCAGCAGTTACGGGGGTACCACTGAAGCTTTCTTT
CASSYGGTTEAFF
>NA|TRBV6-6|TRBJ1-5
TGTGCCAGCAGTCTCCGGGCCTGGGCTCAGCCCCAGCATTTT
CASSLRAWAQPQHF